The 26 T cell receptor beta chains in this list originate from one sample, sequenced in a study of vaccination and CD4 T cells after COVID-19. Treatment meaning: roughly ten-day PBMC culture with coronavirus spike peptide pools or control peptides (ViraFEST assay). The Oncomine TCR Beta short-read assay sequenced DNA from cultured CD4+ T cells. TCRdb analysed the PCR reads with MiXCR anew, one entry per CDR3 protein. This repertoire shows around 20,000 distinct CDR3 sequences, under 45% found once; its top ten account for about 6.3%. No antigens are known for them. Sequenced material: CD4+ T cells from blood, cultured in vitro, taken before SARS-CoV-2 vaccination. Receptors were obtained from a human donor who had recovered from COVID-19.

V gene TRBV19 combines with J gene TRBJ2-6, with TRBD1 as a possible D gene (7 bases). Per germline, CDR1 LNHDA and CDR2 SQIVND (reference sequence). The V end lost 11 bases, the J end lost 0 bases, and 14 bases lay between the germline ends. This CDR3 has 15 residues. The CDR3 reads CAGGDSHSGANVLTF. The CDR3 DNA reads TGTGCCGGAGGGGACAGCCACTCTGGGGCCAACGTCCTGACTTTC.

This sequence joins TRBV12-3 or TRBV12-4 and TRBJ1-1; 7 nucleotides match TRBD1. CDR3 size: 16 residues. With 5 bases clipped from V and 0 bases from J, the junction kept 9 bases outside the gene matches. The CDR3 reads CASSKGGNIMNTEAFF. CDR3 bases: TGTGCCAGCAGTAAAGGGGGCAATATAATGAACACTGAAGCTTTCTTT.

This clonotype has just a few counts. V gene TRBV28 combines with J gene TRBJ1-6, with no clear D. The germline CDR1 and CDR2 sequences are MDHEN and SYDVKM. V shed 5 bases and J shed 10 bases, with 12 bases lying between them. The CDR3 has 13 amino acids. CDR3 loop: CASSAEIDSPLHF. In DNA, the CDR3 is TGTGCCAGCAGTGCAGAAATCGACTCACCCCTCCACTTT.

This clonotype was detected a few times. This chain connects TRBV6-1 to TRBJ1-1; 7 bases align to TRBD1. The CDR3 is 14 amino acids. V trimming: 4 bases; J trimming: 3 bases; junction bases outside the gene matches: 5. The germline CDR1 and CDR2 sequences are MNHNS and SASEGT. The CDR3 DNA sequence: TGTGCCAGCAGTGCTGACAGGGCGGACACTGAAGCTTTCTTT. This encodes CASSADRADTEAFF.

This clonotype occurred a few times. The chain carries TRBV5-4 and TRBJ1-1; D gene ambiguous. In germline, CDR1 is SGHNT, CDR2 YYREEE (reference sequence). V dropped 0 bases and J dropped 5 bases, with 14 bases sitting between them. This CDR3 is built from 15 residues. CDR3 sequence: CASSLAGPGKTEAFF. The CDR3 DNA reads as TGTGCCAGCAGCTTGGCCGGTCCCGGCAAGACTGAAGCTTTCTTT. The full variable domain, its missing parts supplied by reference TRBV5-4 and TRBJ1-1, is ETGVTQSPTHLIKTRGQQVTLRCSSQSGHNTVSWYQQALGQGPQFIFQYYREEENGRGNFPPRFSGLQFPNYSSELNVNALELDDSALYLCASSLAGPGKTEAFFGQGTRLTVV.

V usage is TRBV5-4 and J usage is TRBJ2-2; D is uncertain. This CDR3 comprises 15 residues. V lost 2 bases to trimming and J lost 3 bases, with 11 bases between them. CDR1 is SGHNT and CDR2 is YYREEE in the germline V gene (reference sequence). The DNA of the CDR3 is TGTGCCAGCAGCTTTGGTACCCGCCACACCGGGGAGCTGTTTTTT. Protein sequence: CASSFGTRHTGELFF.

The chain couples TRBV10-1 to TRBJ1-2; D is undetermined. This CDR3 contains 9 residues. Germline CDR1 reads WNHNN; CDR2 reads SYGVQD (reference sequence). Trimming took 7 bases from V and 8 from J, leaving 5 bases between them. The CDR3 nucleotides read TGCGCCAGCATTGGAGGCTACACCTTC. It encodes CASIGGYTF.

The table lists this clonotype with a few counts. The chain uses TRBV10-3 and TRBJ2-3, with 9 bases identical to TRBD1. Germline V gene data show CDR1 as ENHRY and CDR2 as SYGVKD. Trimming took 6 bases from V and 4 from J; bases not matched to a gene: 11. The CDR3 consists of 16 residues. CDR3 loop: CAISRASGTGSDTQYF. CDR3 nucleotides: TGTGCCATCAGCCGGGCGTCCGGGACAGGGTCAGATACGCAGTATTTT.

This chain links TRBV27 with TRBJ2-3; D not resolved. The germline CDR1 and CDR2 sequences are MNHEY and SMNVEV (reference sequence). Trimming removed 2 bases at V and 2 bases at J, with 5 bases between. This CDR3 region has 13 residues. Here the CDR3 DNA reads TGTGCCAGCAGTTTACGGACCACAGATACGCAGTATTTT. Its translation is CASSLRTTDTQYF.

The rearrangement joins TRBV14 to TRBJ1-1, with D unclear. Trimming removed 1 base at V and 4 bases at J, with 4 bases between. CDR1 and CDR2 from the germline V gene are SGHDN and FVKESK. The CDR3 is 12 residues long. CDR3 loop: CASSQVFTEAFF. The CDR3 nucleotides are TGTGCCAGCAGCCAAGTGTTCACTGAAGCTTTCTTT.

The rearrangement uses TRBV5-4 and TRBJ1-2; a weak D match, TRBD1 (6 bases). V lost 4 bases and J lost 5, with 12 bases in between. The germline CDR1 and CDR2 sequences are SGHNT and YYREEE (reference sequence). This CDR3 is 13 amino acids long. This CDR3 reads CASSQRQVYGYTF. The DNA for the CDR3 is TGTGCCAGCAGCCAACGACAGGTATATGGCTACACCTTC.

The rearrangement links TRBV19 to TRBJ1-1; D uncertain. Per the germline V gene, CDR1 is LNHDA and CDR2 is SQIVND (reference sequence). This CDR3 comprises 16 residues. V was pared by 8 bases and J by 2 bases, with 21 bases between. The CDR3 sequence is CASLRGNMGSNTEAFF. In DNA, the CDR3 is TGTGCCAGTCTCCGAGGGAATATGGGAAGTAACACTGAAGCTTTCTTT.

This chain joins TRBV2 and TRBJ2-3; 9 nucleotides agree with TRBD2. CDR3 length: 15 amino acids. Trimming at V came to 4 bases and at J to 3 bases, leaving 5 bases not matched to a gene. Germline V lookup: CDR1 SNHLY, CDR2 FYNNEI. CDR3 sequence reads: CASSVGSGRTDTQYF. For the CDR3, the DNA is TGTGCCAGCAGTGTGGGTAGCGGGAGAACAGATACGCAGTATTTT.

This clonotype showed up just a few times. This chain joins TRBV7-6 and TRBJ2-2, with 7 positions matching TRBD2. The CDR3 totals 16 residues. The germline CDR1 and CDR2 sequences are SGHVS and FNYEAQ. Germline trimming cut 5 bases from V and 2 bases from J; bases unmatched to any gene: 8. The CDR3 region has the DNA TGTGCCAGCAGCCGAGGTACGGGACTAAACACCGGGGAGCTGTTTTTT. Translation gives CASSRGTGLNTGELFF.

This chain links TRBV11-3 with TRBJ2-5; 14 nucleotides match TRBD2. CDR3 length: 16 residues. Germline V gene lookup returns CDR1 SGHNT and CDR2 YENEEA. V dropped 5 bases and J dropped 5; count of bases not matched to a gene: 7. Written as DNA, the CDR3 is TGTGCCAGCAGCCCCGGACTAGCGGGGGGCCCGGAGACCCAGTACTTC. Translation gives CASSPGLAGGPETQYF.

This clonotype has more than one count but fewer than ten. The chain combines TRBV11-2 with TRBJ2-3; unclear D gene. This CDR3 is 12 amino acids long. Germline CDR1 reads SGHAT; CDR2 reads FQNNGV. V gave up 5 bases and J gave up 2 bases, with 5 bases separating them. CDR3 DNA sequence: TGTGCCAGCAGCCCAGACACAGATACGCAGTATTTT. Translating gives CASSPDTDTQYF. Combining the CDR3 with reference TRBV11-2 and TRBJ2-3 gives the whole variable domain EAGVAQSPRYKIIEKRQSVAFWCNPISGHATLYWYQQILGQGPKLLIQFQNNGVVDDSQLPKDRFSAERLKGVDSTLKIQPAKLEDSAVYLCASSPDTDTQYFGPGTRLTVL.

V gene TRBV20-1 combines with J gene TRBJ1-1; TRBD1 is a possible D gene (5 bases). The CDR3 consists of 15 residues. The V and J ends lost 6 bases and 0 bases respectively, with 17 bases between them. The germline gives CDR1 DFQATT, CDR2 SNEGSKA (reference sequence). The CDR3: CSAKTGRHLNTEAFF. Written as DNA, the CDR3 is TGCAGTGCAAAGACGGGACGGCACCTGAACACTGAAGCTTTCTTT.

This clonotype was found a few times. The gene calls are TRBV20-1 and TRBJ2-3, with D possibly matching TRBD1 (6 bases). Per the germline V gene, CDR1 is DFQATT and CDR2 is SNEGSKA (reference sequence). The CDR3 loop spans 14 amino acids. The ends were cut back, 6 bases at V and 5 bases at J, with 18 bases in the middle. CDR3 sequence: CSAKSIQGLDTQYF. In DNA, the CDR3 is TGCAGTGCAAAGTCGATACAGGGATTAGATACGCAGTATTTT.

The chain has TRBV28 and TRBJ1-2; D remains ambiguous. The germline CDR1 and CDR2 sequences are MDHEN and SYDVKM. The CDR3 contains 13 residues. V lost 7 bases and J lost 8, with 17 bases in between. CDR3 protein: CASNPPTGWGYTF. The CDR3 DNA is TGTGCCAGCAACCCCCCTACCGGGTGGGGCTACACCTTC.

CDR3 nucleotides: TGTGCCAGCAGTTACTGGGGCCAGGACGAGCAGTACTTC. Amino acids: CASSYWGQDEQYF. This chain uses TRBV6-2 or TRBV6-3 with TRBJ2-7, with D tentatively TRBD1 (5 bases). This CDR3 spans 13 amino acids. The V end lost 1 base, the J end lost 5 bases, and 9 bases lay between the germline ends. Germline V gene sequence: CDR1 MNHEY, CDR2 SVGEGT.

This clonotype was seen once. The chain links TRBV3-1 to TRBJ1-2; D unresolved. Germline V gene lookup returns CDR1 LGHDT and CDR2 YNNKEL (reference sequence). The CDR3 sequence is 15 residues long. V lost 4 bases, J lost 4 bases, and 16 bases lay in between. CDR3 sequence (DNA): TGTGCCAGCAGCCCTCCGATAGGGAGGCTCTATGGCTACACCTTC. Protein sequence: CASSPPIGRLYGYTF.

The V gene is TRBV28, the J gene TRBJ1-1; no reliable D call. V lost 3 bases to trimming and J lost 6 bases, with 17 bases between them. The CDR3 runs to 15 residues. Looked up from germline, CDR1 is MDHEN and CDR2 is SYDVKM. The DNA of the CDR3 is TGTGCCAGCAGTTTTCCCCCATTTGGGGTCGCTGAAGCTTTCTTT. As protein: CASSFPPFGVAEAFF.

The chain is built from TRBV7-9 and TRBJ1-1; weak D call: TRBD1 (6 bases). The CDR3 extends over 14 amino acids. Per the germline V gene, CDR1 is SEHNR and CDR2 is FQNEAQ (reference sequence). V was pared by 10 bases and J by 1 base, with 16 bases between. CDR3 loop: CATQQGQANTEAFF. CDR3 coding DNA: TGTGCCACCCAACAGGGTCAGGCGAACACTGAAGCTTTCTTT.

CDR3 sequence reads: CASSGAWTDEYGYTF. CDR3 bases: TGTGCCAGCTCCGGGGCGTGGACAGACGAGTATGGCTACACCTTC. The gene calls are TRBV5-4 and TRBJ1-2, with a possible D match to TRBD1 (6 bases). Germline loops: CDR1 SGHNT, CDR2 YYREEE (reference sequence). CDR3 size: 15 residues. Between the trimmed V and J ends, which lost 7 bases and 5 bases, there was a span of 21 bases.

This clonotype was counted a few times. The V gene is TRBV6-2 or TRBV6-3, the J gene TRBJ1-1; D is ambiguous. Germline assignment: CDR1 MNHEY and CDR2 SVGEGT. This CDR3 region has 14 residues. V shed 6 bases and J shed 0 bases, with 11 bases lying between them. CDR3 region: CASRRDTMNTEAFF. CDR3 in DNA: TGTGCCAGCAGGCGAGACACCATGAACACTGAAGCTTTCTTT.

The genes are TRBV14 and TRBJ2-7; 7 nucleotides agree with TRBD1. Germline CDR1 reads SGHDN; CDR2 reads FVKESK. V lost 5 bases, J lost 3 bases, and 10 bases stayed unmatched. This CDR3 contains 15 residues. The CDR3 region has the DNA TGTGCCAGCAGCTTAAGTACAGGGGTCCTCTACGAGCAGTACTTC. Protein product: CASSLSTGVLYEQYF.